The 16 T cell receptor beta chains presented below share a single source sample, sequenced in a study of blood T cell repertoires in COVID-19. Clones were sequenced by immunoSEQ multiplex PCR, and TCRdb holds only the in-frame ones, with some missing. The sample records tens of thousands of clones, under 95% being singletons. Sequenced: peripheral blood. Source of these receptors: a man between 70 and 80 years old with active COVID-19.

V gene TRBV19 combines with J gene TRBJ1-1; D not resolved. Germline CDR1 reads LNHDA; CDR2 reads SQIVND (reference sequence). The CDR3 is made up of 13 amino acids. V lost 5 bases, J lost 0 bases, and 7 bases lay in between. CDR3 sequence reads: CASSLTLNTEAFF. CDR3 nucleotide sequence: TGTGCCAGTAGTCTTACACTGAACACTGAAGCTTTCTTT.

The chain recombines TRBV7-8 with TRBJ1-2; 9 positions agree with TRBD1. Germline CDR1 and CDR2: SGHVS and FQNEAQ. V was pared by 1 base and J by 6 bases, with 6 bases of the junction left unmatched. This CDR3 comprises 15 residues. The CDR3 loop reads CASSLEGTGRDGYTF. In DNA, the CDR3 is TGTGCCAGCAGCTTAGAAGGGACAGGGAGGGATGGCTACACCTTC.

The chain carries TRBV7-2 and TRBJ2-1; weak D call: TRBD2 (6 bases). The V gene lost 0 bases and the J gene lost 11 bases, with 8 bases spanning the gap. CDR1 is SGHTA, CDR2 FQGNSA, per germline. The CDR3 runs 12 residues. The CDR3, as DNA: TGTGCCAGCAGCTTAGCTGGGACTCAGCAGTTCTTC. Protein product: CASSLAGTQQFF.

V is TRBV19 and J is TRBJ2-2, with D unresolved. This CDR3 has 12 amino acids. Germline V lookup: CDR1 LNHDA, CDR2 SQIVND (reference sequence). The V and J ends lost 5 bases and 3 bases respectively, with 4 bases between them. This chain's CDR3 is CASSRDTGELFF. The CDR3 DNA sequence: TGTGCCAGTAGTCGGGACACCGGGGAGCTGTTTTTT.

This chain connects TRBV18 to TRBJ1-5, with D possibly TRBD1 on 5 matching bases. This CDR3 is 15 amino acids long. CDR1 is KGHSH, CDR2 LQKENI, per germline. V lost 3 bases and J lost 6, with 15 bases in between. The CDR3 DNA is TGTGCCAGCTCACCTATCAGGGTGTCGGGTCAGCCCCAGCATTTT. Encoded protein: CASSPIRVSGQPQHF.

V usage is TRBV3-1 (or the pseudogene TRBV3-2) and J usage is TRBJ1-1, with D perhaps matching TRBD1 (6 bases). V lost 4 bases and J 1 base, leaving 13 bases between the germline ends. Germline lookup yields CDR1 LGHDT and CDR2 YNNKEL (reference sequence). The CDR3 runs to 15 residues. The CDR3 sequence is CASSRVTGKNTEAFF. The CDR3 DNA sequence: TGTGCCAGCAGCCGCGTAACAGGGAAGAACACTGAAGCTTTCTTT.

This sequence joins TRBV19 and TRBJ2-1; TRBD1 matches at 8 bases. CDR1 is LNHDA, CDR2 SQIVND, per germline (reference sequence). This CDR3 contains 14 residues. V trimming: 4 bases; J trimming: 9 bases; junction bases outside the gene matches: 8. The chain's CDR3 is CASSTTGGLGEQFF. DNA of the CDR3: TGTGCCAGTAGTACAACAGGGGGGCTGGGTGAGCAGTTCTTC.

The chain carries TRBV11-3 and TRBJ1-5; the D is unclear. Looked up from germline, CDR1 is SGHNT and CDR2 is YENEEA. Trimming took 1 base from V and 0 from J, leaving 10 bases between them. This CDR3 has 16 residues. CDR3 sequence (DNA): TGTGCCAGCAGCTTAGGAGGTCGGAATAGCAATCAGCCCCAGCATTTT. Protein: CASSLGGRNSNQPQHF. Filled out from reference TRBV11-3 and TRBJ1-5, the complete variable domain reads EAGVVQSPRYKIIEKKQPVAFWCNPISGHNTLYWYLQNLGQGPELLIRYENEEAVDDSQLPKDRFSAERLKGVDSTLKIQPAELGDSAVYLCASSLGGRNSNQPQHFGDGTRLSIL.

The chain couples TRBV7-8 to TRBJ2-5, with 8 bases that match TRBD1. CDR1 is SGHVS, CDR2 FQNEAQ, per germline. V gave up 5 bases and J gave up 1 base; unmatched junction bases: 3. This CDR3 has 14 amino acids. In DNA form, the CDR3 reads TGTGCCAGCAGCGTCGGACAGGGCCAAGAGACCCAGTACTTC. Translating gives CASSVGQGQETQYF. The entire variable domain, with the rest obtained from reference TRBV7-8 and TRBJ2-5, is as follows: GAGVSQSPRYKVAKRGQDVALRCDPISGHVSLFWYQQALGQGPEFLTYFQNEAQLDKSGLPSDRFFAERPEGSVSTLKIQRTQQEDSAVYLCASSVGQGQETQYFGPGTRLLVL.

This chain joins TRBV7-2 and TRBJ2-7; 8 positions agree with TRBD2. The CDR3 sequence is 15 residues long. CDR1 and CDR2 (germline): SGHTA, FQGNSA. Trimming removed 5 bases from V and 4 bases from J; junction bases left unmatched: 10. CDR3 DNA: TGTGCCAGCAGCCCCCGGGGGGGGGCTGTGTACGAGCAGTACTTC. This codes for CASSPRGGAVYEQYF.

The genes are TRBV4-1 and TRBJ2-1, with 7 bases that match TRBD2. The germline CDR1 and CDR2 sequences are MGHRA and YSYEKL. CDR3 length: 15 amino acids. Losses at the gene ends were 7 bases for V and 6 bases for J; bases not matched to a gene: 12. CDR3 sequence (DNA): TGCGCCAGCACCCCAAGGCGGGAGCTCGCCAATGAGCAGTTCTTC. It encodes CASTPRRELANEQFF.

This clone was observed a few times. The chain joins TRBV6-5 to TRBJ1-6; 7 bases are shared with TRBD1. The CDR3 has 15 residues. Germline lookup yields CDR1 MNHEY and CDR2 SVGAGI. The trim removed 2 bases at V and 5 bases at J, leaving 3 bases unmatched. CDR3 loop: CASSYTGQNNSPLHF. In nucleotides, the CDR3 is TGTGCCAGCAGTTACACGGGACAGAATAATTCACCCCTCCACTTT.

In this sample, this clone turned up once. This chain connects TRBV5-1 to TRBJ2-2; 9 bases fit TRBD1. The CDR3 consists of 16 residues. V trimming: 3 bases; J trimming: 6 bases; junction bases outside the gene matches: 9. Germline assignment: CDR1 SGHRS and CDR2 YFSETQ. This chain's CDR3 is CASSSGTGSRPGELFF. The CDR3 DNA reads TGCGCCAGCAGCTCCGGGACAGGGTCGCGTCCCGGGGAGCTGTTTTTT.

V usage is TRBV27 and J usage is TRBJ2-2; D gene uncertain. This CDR3 comprises 11 residues. V lost 3 bases to trimming and J lost 8 bases, with 4 bases between them. Germline values: CDR1 MNHEY, CDR2 SMNVEV (reference sequence). In DNA form, the CDR3 reads TGTGCCAGCAGTTTCGGGGGGGAGCTGTTTTTT. Protein sequence: CASSFGGELFF.

This chain connects TRBV9 to TRBJ2-5; TRBD2 agrees at 8 bases. The CDR3 sequence is 16 residues long. The V gene end was trimmed by 0 bases and the J gene end by 1 base; junction bases not matched to a gene: 5. The germline gives CDR1 SGDLS, CDR2 YYNGEE. The CDR3 nucleotides read TGTGCCAGCAGCGTAGCTACCGCGGGGGGCCAAGAGACCCAGTACTTC. Translation gives CASSVATAGGQETQYF.

The rearrangement joins TRBV18 to TRBJ2-3, with 11 positions matching TRBD2. Germline CDR1 and CDR2: KGHSH and LQKENI. The CDR3 runs 16 residues. J gave up 5 bases and V 3 bases, and 7 bases lay outside the gene matches. The CDR3 bases are TGTGCCAGCTCACCGCCGCTAGCGGGGGGAAAAGATACGCAGTATTTT. It encodes CASSPPLAGGKDTQYF. Using reference TRBV18 and TRBJ2-3 for the parts outside the CDR3, the full variable domain is NAGVMQNPRHLVRRRGQEARLRCSPMKGHSHVYWYRQLPEEGLKFMVYLQKENIIDESGMPKERFSAEFPKEGPSILRIQQVVRGDSAAYFCASSPPLAGGKDTQYFGPGTRLTVL.